This T cell receptor (beta chain) appears in the sequencing data of a study of OX40 agonist ivuxolimab in advanced cancers. Study-level information: A history of anti-PD-1, anti-PD-L1 or anti-CTLA-4 therapy was acceptable, and 40% had some. Partial responses were achieved by three patients, one with hepatocellular carcinoma and two with cutaneous melanoma. Whole-study results and caveats: Some patients who did not respond also had low normalized T-cell clonal expansion. Relatively little clonal expansion, among the lowest observed, appeared in partial responders at 0.1-3.0 mg/kg.

Assay: immunoSEQ multiplex PCR; the TCRdb copy retains only in-frame clones and omits some. The sample holds about 35,000 clones, around 92% seen once. As concerns this clone: What it binds is not known.

This CDR3 comprises 16 residues. With 1 base clipped from V and 4 bases from J, the junction kept 9 bases outside the gene matches. Germline loops: CDR1 SGHDN, CDR2 FVKESK. V and J are TRBV14 and TRBJ1-2; 7 positions agree with TRBD1. The clonotype comes from an adult with an advanced solid tumor such as melanoma, head and neck, liver or kidney cancer. The sample consisted of CD4+ or CD8+ T cells sorted from blood, taken in a trial of the OX40 agonist ivuxolimab. The CDR3 DNA follows: TGTGCCAGCAGCCAAGTGGGGGACAGCCAATCCTATGGCTACACCTTC. Amino acid sequence: CASSQVGDSQSYGYTF.